The 18 T cell receptor beta chains listed next were all sequenced from one sample in a study of shared clonotypes between healthy human individuals. The data were produced by immunoSEQ multiplex PCR, yet TCRdb's version contains in-frame clones alone and is incomplete. The repertoire holds millions of clones, with 85% to 95% as singletons. Sequencing used naive CD4+ T cells sorted from blood. Described subset: CD45RA+ positively selected. The source of these receptors is a man aged 18 to 29 in good health.

This rearrangement joins TRBV5-1 to TRBJ2-1, with D maybe TRBD2 (5 bases). Trimming took 4 bases from V and 8 from J, leaving 16 bases between them. This CDR3 has 14 residues. Germline CDR1 reads SGHRS; CDR2 reads YFSETQ. The CDR3 sequence: CASSGSSGPYEQFF. In DNA, the CDR3 is TGCGCCAGCAGCGGGAGTAGTGGCCCGTATGAGCAGTTCTTC.

This chain joins TRBV18 and TRBJ2-7; no clear D gene. This CDR3 is built from 14 residues. From germline, CDR1 is KGHSH and CDR2 LQKENI. With 3 bases removed from V and 0 bases from J, the gap between germline ends came to 9 bases. The CDR3 is CASSPLTSSYEQYF. As DNA, the CDR3 is TGTGCCAGCTCACCCCTCACAAGCTCCTACGAGCAGTACTTC.

The V and J genes are TRBV7-9 and TRBJ2-7, with TRBD1 identical over 9 bases. Germline loops: CDR1 SEHNR, CDR2 FQNEAQ (reference sequence). CDR3 size: 15 residues. The junction had 6 bases not matched to a gene; V was cut back by 5 bases and J by 1 base. Here the CDR3 DNA reads TGTGCCAGCAGCGAGGCCGGGACAGGGTCCTACGAGCAGTACTTC. Translated, it gives CASSEAGTGSYEQYF.

This clone was detected once. The rearrangement uses TRBV6-5 and TRBJ1-2; 7 positions agree with TRBD1. CDR3 length: 13 amino acids. Germline V gene data show CDR1 as MNHEY and CDR2 as SVGAGI. The V segment lost 6 bases and the J segment 10 bases; nucleotides outside the gene matches: 11. The CDR3 loop is CASRPDRDKDYTF. CDR3 in DNA: TGTGCCAGCAGACCTGACAGGGATAAGGACTACACCTTC.

Comment on this clone: A much larger clone is a single base away; this may be a read error. The same CDR3 is also encoded by other DNA sequences in this sample. The V call is TRBV30, the J call TRBJ1-5; D unresolved. CDR3 length equals 13 residues. Per the germline V gene, CDR1 is GTSNPN and CDR2 is SVGIG (reference sequence). The CDR3 spells CAWTRDSNQPQHF. CDR3 sequence (DNA): TGTGCCTGGACCCGGGATAGCAACCAGCCCCAGCATTTT.

The J gene is TRBJ2-1, the V gene TRBV6-5, with D perhaps assigned TRBD1 or TRBD2 (6 bases each). This CDR3 has 14 amino acids. From germline, CDR1 is MNHEY and CDR2 SVGAGI. V was cut by 5 bases and J by 6 bases, with 14 bases left in between. The CDR3 sequence is CASSQVGGTNEQFF. CDR3 in DNA: TGTGCCAGCAGTCAAGTCGGGGGCACCAATGAGCAGTTCTTC.

About this clone: Other nucleotide sequences from this sample produce the same CDR3. The CDR3 loop is CAWSAPGDTQYF. CDR3 DNA sequence: TGTGCCTGGAGTGCCCCCGGAGATACGCAGTATTTT. This sequence joins TRBV30 and TRBJ2-3, with no clear D. Germline V gene sequence: CDR1 GTSNPN, CDR2 SVGIG (reference sequence). V was shortened by 1 base and J by 5 bases, with 7 bases between the two germline ends. The CDR3 is 12 amino acids.

V is TRBV9 and J is TRBJ1-3; D might be TRBD1 (5 bases). The CDR3 is 17 amino acids. Trimming left V 1 base short and J 0 bases short, with 14 bases between. Germline V gene data show CDR1 as SGDLS and CDR2 as YYNGEE. The CDR3 spells CASSVSQGPDSGNTIYF. In nucleotides, the CDR3 is TGTGCCAGCAGCGTAAGTCAGGGCCCTGACTCTGGAAACACCATATATTTT.

The chain joins TRBV15 to TRBJ2-7, with TRBD2 matching 7 bases. J gave up 0 bases and V 3 bases, and 11 bases lay outside the gene matches. The germline CDR1 and CDR2 sequences are LNHNV and YYDKDF (reference sequence). This CDR3 contains 17 residues. CDR3 region: CATSRGVAGKSSYEQYF. The CDR3 DNA is TGTGCCACCAGCAGGGGGGTAGCGGGCAAAAGCTCCTACGAGCAGTACTTC.

The V call is TRBV27, the J call TRBJ1-6; TRBD1 might be the D (6 bases). This CDR3 contains 14 residues. The germline V gene encodes CDR1 MNHEY and CDR2 SMNVEV (reference sequence). V lost 6 bases to trimming and J lost 7 bases, with 13 bases between them. CDR3 in DNA: TGTGCCAGCAGGATAGACAGGCCAAATTCACCCCTCCACTTT. This translates into CASRIDRPNSPLHF.

The chain has TRBV5-1 and TRBJ1-6; 9 nucleotides match TRBD1. The junction had 13 bases not matched to a gene; V was cut back by 4 bases and J by 8 bases. Germline V lookup: CDR1 SGHRS, CDR2 YFSETQ. This CDR3 is built from 17 residues. CDR3 bases: TGCGCCAGCAGCAGGGACAGGGCCCCCACAAGGGATTCACCCCTCCACTTT. The encoded protein is CASSRDRAPTRDSPLHF.

Details on this clone: A read error may produce the germline difference seen at one junction end. The genes are TRBV6-6 and TRBJ2-7; TRBD1 agrees at 8 bases. This CDR3 comprises 14 residues. CDR1 is MNHNY and CDR2 is SVGAGI in the germline V gene (reference sequence). CDR3 sequence (DNA): TGTGCCAGCAGTTACGGGCAGGGGGCCCACCAAGAGCACTTC. Amino acids: CASSYGQGAHQEHF.

The rearrangement links TRBV6-5 to TRBJ1-1; no reliable D call. Trimming pared 8 bases from V and 7 bases from J, leaving 8 bases between. Germline CDR1 MNHEY, CDR2 SVGAGI. The CDR3 has 10 residues. DNA of the CDR3: TGTGCCAGCGGTCGAGATGAAGCTTTCTTT. It is translated as CASGRDEAFF.

The chain has TRBV19 and TRBJ2-2, with a weak D call TRBD1 (5 bases). This CDR3 region has 14 residues. The V gene lost 7 bases and the J gene lost 1 base, with 10 bases spanning the gap. The germline V gene encodes CDR1 LNHDA and CDR2 SQIVND (reference sequence). The CDR3 loop is CASKMGQNTGELFF. The DNA of the CDR3 is TGTGCCAGTAAGATGGGGCAGAACACCGGGGAGCTGTTTTTT.

This clone has only one observation. This rearrangement joins TRBV5-1 to TRBJ2-6; no reliable D call. Looked up from germline, CDR1 is SGHRS and CDR2 is YFSETQ. Trimming stripped 0 bases from V and 2 bases from J, with 9 bases between. The CDR3 contains 16 residues. The CDR3 spells CASSLVPSTGANVLTF. The CDR3 DNA sequence: TGCGCCAGCAGCTTGGTTCCGTCAACTGGGGCCAACGTCCTGACTTTC.

The chain joins TRBV29-1 to TRBJ2-7; 8 positions agree with TRBD1. The V gene's germline CDR1 is SQVTM and CDR2 ANQGSEA. The CDR3 contains 15 residues. V gave up 4 bases and J gave up 2 bases; unmatched junction bases: 10. The CDR3 DNA follows: TGCAGCGTTGGGAACAGGGGGATGGCTACCTACGAGCAGTACTTC. This encodes CSVGNRGMATYEQYF.

V is TRBV29-1 and J is TRBJ1-1; TRBD1 matches at 10 bases. In germline, CDR1 is SQVTM, CDR2 ANQGSEA. CDR3 length equals 13 residues. After removal of 4 bases from V and 6 bases from J, the junction contained 5 bases not matched to a gene. This CDR3 reads CSVARQGASEAFF. CDR3 DNA sequence: TGCAGCGTTGCCCGACAGGGGGCCTCTGAAGCTTTCTTT.

The chain links TRBV5-6 to TRBJ1-3; D not certain. Trimming shortened V by 5 bases and J by 3 bases, and 9 bases separated the two germline ends. Germline V CDR1 and CDR2: SGHDT, YYEEEE. CDR3 length equals 13 residues. The CDR3 reads CASRNTVGNTIYF. The CDR3 region has the DNA TGTGCCAGCAGGAACACCGTTGGAAACACCATATATTTT.